This entry features one T cell receptor beta chain sequence. Its matching antigen is unknown. Unique molecular identifier tags were affixed to discrete cDNA molecules. MiXCR was run by TCRdb on the 5' RACE reads, yielding one entry per CDR3 protein. The sample records 51,000 or so distinct CDR3 sequences, roughly 9.6% being singletons. The source of the sample is a study of early T cells in non-severe SARS-CoV-2 infection. Study at large: Unsorted whole-blood RNA was sequenced in bulk, leaving chains unpaired.

Overall study findings and caveats: Comparison of clonotypes with VDJdb favored anti-spike CD8 responses while missing private and CD4 specificities.

V was clipped by 4 bases and J by 7 bases, with 21 bases between them. The CDR3 has 16 amino acids. Germline CDR1 and CDR2: KGHDR and SFDVKD. The rearrangement links TRBV24-1 to TRBJ2-5; unclear D gene. Sequenced input: whole blood. This TCR was sampled from an adult who was a healthcare worker with PCR-confirmed SARS-CoV-2 infection or an uninfected control (not recorded which). In DNA form, the CDR3 reads TGTGCCACCAGTGACCCCTTGGAACGGGCTCGCGGGACCCAGTACTTC. Translated: CATSDPLERARGTQYF.